The 26 T cell receptor beta chains below were found in one sample sequenced in a study of cytomegalovirus exposure and HLA in healthy donors. The primer mix had 60 Vbeta and 13 Jbeta primers. Sequenced by immunoSEQ multiplex PCR; TCRdb stores in-frame clones only, minus some. This sample's table has 130,000 to 150,000 clones. Sequenced material: PBMCs. All receptors come from a male donor in good health and CMV-seronegative.

The gene calls are TRBV18 and TRBJ1-1, with 7 bases aligning to TRBD1. CDR3 size: 15 residues. Per germline, CDR1 KGHSH and CDR2 LQKENI. J was trimmed by 4 bases and V by 3 bases; bases with no gene match: 8. The CDR3 sequence is CASSPTLNRGTEAFF. The CDR3 DNA sequence: TGTGCCAGCTCACCTACCCTAAACAGGGGCACTGAAGCTTTCTTT.

This sequence joins TRBV4-1 and TRBJ2-2; 8 positions match TRBD2. After removal of 5 bases from V and 4 bases from J, the junction contained 15 bases not matched to a gene. Germline CDR1 and CDR2: MGHRA and YSYEKL. The CDR3 consists of 18 residues. The CDR3 loop is CASSDLPAGGGGTGELFF. The CDR3 coding sequence is TGCGCCAGCAGCGACCTGCCCGCGGGGGGCGGTGGCACCGGGGAGCTGTTTTTT.

The V gene is TRBV14, the J gene TRBJ1-1, with D maybe TRBD1 (6 bases). Trimming took 11 bases from V and 2 from J, leaving 18 bases between them. Germline CDR1 SGHDN, CDR2 FVKESK. The CDR3 is made up of 14 amino acids. The CDR3 is CAGITGKENTEAFF. CDR3 sequence (DNA): TGTGCCGGCATTACAGGGAAGGAAAACACTGAAGCTTTCTTT. The full variable domain, with the rest looked up from reference TRBV14 and TRBJ1-1, is EAGVTQFPSHSVIEKGQTVTLRCDPISGHDNLYWYRRVMGKEIKFLLHFVKESKQDESGMPNNRFLAERTGGTYSTLKVQPAELEDSGVYFCAGITGKENTEAFFGQGTRLTVV.

This chain uses TRBV19 with TRBJ2-6, with D uncertain. Per the germline V gene, CDR1 is LNHDA and CDR2 is SQIVND (reference sequence). The CDR3 length is 14 residues. Trimming pared 1 base from V and 3 bases from J, leaving 4 bases between. The DNA for the CDR3 is TGTGCCAGTAGTATAGCTTTTGGGGCCAACGTCCTGACTTTC. It specifies CASSIAFGANVLTF.

The chain couples TRBV9 to TRBJ2-5, with 7 nucleotides matching TRBD1. The V segment lost 0 bases and the J segment 4 bases; nucleotides outside the gene matches: 0. CDR3 size: 13 residues. CDR1 and CDR2 (germline): SGDLS, YYNGEE. The CDR3 is CASSVDRGETQYF. DNA for the CDR3: TGTGCCAGCAGCGTAGACAGGGGAGAGACCCAGTACTTC. Combining the CDR3 with reference TRBV9 and TRBJ2-5 gives the whole variable domain DSGVTQTPKHLITATGQRVTLRCSPRSGDLSVYWYQQSLDQGLQFLIQYYNGEERAKGNILERFSAQQFPDLHSELNLSSLELGDSALYFCASSVDRGETQYFGPGTRLLVL.

This chain uses TRBV30 with TRBJ2-7, with 13 nucleotides matching TRBD2. CDR1 is GTSNPN and CDR2 is SVGIG in the germline V gene (reference sequence). With V trimmed by 2 bases and J by 5 bases, 9 bases remained unmatched. This CDR3 spans 16 amino acids. The CDR3 loop reads CAWSPRGGLAGDEQYF. The DNA for the CDR3 is TGTGCCTGGAGTCCGCGTGGAGGACTAGCGGGAGACGAGCAGTACTTC.

The rearrangement links TRBV5-4 to TRBJ2-1; a possible D gene is TRBD2 (5 bases). The CDR3 totals 16 residues. In germline, CDR1 is SGHNT, CDR2 YYREEE (reference sequence). Between the trimmed V and J ends, which lost 1 base and 3 bases, there was a span of 14 bases. The CDR3: CASSLYSASGYNEQFF. CDR3 nucleotide sequence: TGTGCCAGCAGCTTGTACTCGGCCAGCGGCTACAATGAGCAGTTCTTC. Based on the CDR3 plus reference TRBV5-4 and TRBJ2-1, the full variable domain is ETGVTQSPTHLIKTRGQQVTLRCSSQSGHNTVSWYQQALGQGPQFIFQYYREEENGRGNFPPRFSGLQFPNYSSELNVNALELDDSALYLCASSLYSASGYNEQFFGPGTRLTVL.

The chain is built from TRBV28 and TRBJ2-7; D gene unclear. CDR3 size: 11 residues. The germline V gene has CDR1 MDHEN and CDR2 SYDVKM. Trimming took off 5 bases at V and 3 bases at J, with 5 bases between the two ends. CDR3 residues: CASSLDYEQYF. The CDR3, as DNA: TGTGCCAGCAGTCTAGACTACGAGCAGTACTTC.

V and J are TRBV18 and TRBJ2-1; TRBD2 agrees at 11 bases. CDR1 and CDR2 from the germline V gene are KGHSH and LQKENI. J gave up 5 bases and V 0 bases, and 12 bases lay outside the gene matches. CDR3 size: 19 residues. CDR3 sequence reads: CASSPPGIAGGGLHNEQFF. The CDR3 coding sequence is TGTGCCAGCTCACCACCAGGGATAGCGGGGGGGGGCCTTCACAATGAGCAGTTCTTC. Full variable domain (outside the CDR3, taken from reference TRBV18 and TRBJ2-1): NAGVMQNPRHLVRRRGQEARLRCSPMKGHSHVYWYRQLPEEGLKFMVYLQKENIIDESGMPKERFSAEFPKEGPSILRIQQVVRGDSAAYFCASSPPGIAGGGLHNEQFFGPGTRLTVL.

The chain combines TRBV7-8 with TRBJ1-5; D perhaps matches TRBD1 (6 bases). V dropped 2 bases and J dropped 3 bases, with 11 bases sitting between them. The CDR3 sequence is 15 residues long. Germline values: CDR1 SGHVS, CDR2 FQNEAQ. The CDR3 sequence: CASSLWGLSNQPQHF. The CDR3 nucleotides read TGTGCCAGCAGCTTATGGGGGCTTTCCAATCAGCCCCAGCATTTT.

The V and J genes are TRBV5-1 and TRBJ2-3; 12 bases line up with TRBD2. The V gene's germline CDR1 is SGHRS and CDR2 YFSETQ. The V and J ends lost 3 bases and 0 bases, in that order; junction bases with no gene match: 8. CDR3 length equals 18 residues. CDR3 sequence (DNA): TGCGCCAGCAGCTGGAAACTAGCGGGAGGATGGAGCACAGATACGCAGTATTTT. This translates into CASSWKLAGGWSTDTQYF.

V and J are TRBV11-3 and TRBJ2-1; 8 bases match TRBD2. The CDR3 has 16 residues. V dropped 8 bases and J dropped 8; count of bases not matched to a gene: 17. The germline V gene has CDR1 SGHNT and CDR2 YENEEA. For the CDR3, the DNA is TGTGCCAGCGGCCCCGGGGCGGGGGGAAATCCGCATGAGCAGTTCTTC. It codes for CASGPGAGGNPHEQFF.

CDR3 in amino acids: CASSQSSWTGTTEAFF. The CDR3 bases are TGCGCCAGCAGTCAATCCTCCTGGACAGGGACCACTGAAGCTTTCTTT. This chain uses TRBV4-3 with TRBJ1-1; 8 bases align to TRBD1. V shed 6 bases, J shed 4 bases, and the junction held 13 bases outside the gene matches. The germline CDR1 and CDR2 sequences are LGHNA and YSLEER. The CDR3 spans 16 residues.

The chain links TRBV19 to TRBJ1-2, with D tentatively TRBD1 (5 bases). The germline V gene encodes CDR1 LNHDA and CDR2 SQIVND (reference sequence). The CDR3 covers 16 residues. Trimming shortened V by 5 bases and J by 6 bases, and 22 bases separated the two germline ends. CDR3 DNA sequence: TGTGCCAGTAGTGTCCGATCCACAGGTATACCGGATGGCTACACCTTC. This encodes CASSVRSTGIPDGYTF.

J is TRBJ1-1 and V is TRBV5-1; no reliable D call. The germline gives CDR1 SGHRS, CDR2 YFSETQ. The V and J ends lost 0 bases and 5 bases respectively, with 8 bases between them. This CDR3 is built from 13 residues. CDR3 nucleotides: TGCGCCAGCAGCTTGGACGCAGTGACTGAAGCTTTCTTT. It is translated as CASSLDAVTEAFF.

The chain recombines TRBV7-9 with TRBJ2-7; no reliable D call. Trimming took 0 bases from V and 3 from J, leaving 6 bases between them. Per the germline V gene, CDR1 is SEHNR and CDR2 is FQNEAQ (reference sequence). This CDR3 region has 13 residues. The CDR3 sequence is CASSLARFYEQYF. The CDR3 DNA sequence: TGTGCCAGCAGCTTAGCGAGGTTCTACGAGCAGTACTTC.

This chain connects TRBV6-5 to TRBJ1-1, with 9 positions matching TRBD1. CDR3 size: 14 residues. The germline gives CDR1 MNHEY, CDR2 SVGAGI. Losses at the gene ends were 6 bases for V and 4 bases for J; bases not matched to a gene: 6. DNA for the CDR3: TGTGCCAGCAGATGGGACAGGGTGGCCACTGAAGCTTTCTTT. It translates to CASRWDRVATEAFF.

The V gene is TRBV9, the J gene TRBJ1-2; D ambiguous. The CDR3 contains 13 residues. Germline V gene sequence: CDR1 SGDLS, CDR2 YYNGEE. Trimming stripped 0 bases from V and 3 bases from J, with 6 bases between. CDR3 nucleotide sequence: TGTGCCAGCAGCGTAGATCGGGACTATGGCTACACCTTC. It encodes CASSVDRDYGYTF.

The chain carries TRBV27 and TRBJ2-1, with 8 bases that match TRBD2. CDR1 and CDR2 (germline): MNHEY, SMNVEV (reference sequence). The CDR3 length is 18 residues. Trimming at V came to 0 bases and at J to 7 bases, leaving 14 bases not matched to a gene. CDR3 sequence reads: CASSLSTPGLGYSNEQFF. CDR3 nucleotide sequence: TGTGCCAGCAGTTTATCAACGCCGGGACTAGGCTACTCGAATGAGCAGTTCTTC.

The rearrangement joins TRBV6-6 to TRBJ1-2, with 7 bases fitting TRBD1. With 4 bases clipped from V and 6 bases from J, the junction kept 8 bases outside the gene matches. CDR3 length: 14 residues. CDR1 is MNHNY, CDR2 SVGAGI, per germline (reference sequence). The CDR3 sequence: CASSLKTGVDGYTF. The DNA of the CDR3 is TGTGCCAGCAGTTTGAAAACAGGGGTAGATGGCTACACCTTC.

The chain is built from TRBV5-6 and TRBJ1-5, with 10 nucleotides matching TRBD1. The germline V gene has CDR1 SGHDT and CDR2 YYEEEE. The CDR3 length is 16 residues. The junction had 11 bases not matched to a gene; V was cut back by 4 bases and J by 7 bases. Written as DNA, the CDR3 is TGTGCCAGCAGCCGTAAACCGGGACAGGGGAGGCAGCCCCAGCATTTT. The encoded protein is CASSRKPGQGRQPQHF.

The chain uses TRBV12-5 and TRBJ2-7, with D maybe TRBD1 (6 bases). V lost 7 bases to trimming and J lost 4 bases, with 23 bases between them. The CDR3 consists of 16 residues. Germline V gene sequence: CDR1 LGHNT, CDR2 FRNRAP. CDR3 region: CASAPNYRALGYEQYF. The CDR3 DNA is TGTGCTAGTGCCCCTAACTACAGGGCACTGGGGTACGAGCAGTACTTC.

The rearrangement uses TRBV6-5 and TRBJ2-2; D may be TRBD1 (6 bases). Trimming removed 1 base from V and 7 bases from J, with 10 bases in between. This CDR3 is built from 14 residues. CDR1 is MNHEY and CDR2 is SVGAGI in the germline V gene. For the CDR3, the DNA is TGTGCCAGCAGTTACTTTACAGGGAGCGGGGAGCTGTTTTTT. Translating it yields CASSYFTGSGELFF.

The V and J genes are TRBV10-3 and TRBJ2-7; TRBD1 might be the D (6 bases). The CDR3 is 14 amino acids. The V end was cut by 7 bases, the J end by 3 bases, with 16 bases between. The germline V gene encodes CDR1 ENHRY and CDR2 SYGVKD. The CDR3 nucleotides are TGTGCCATCATGGGGGACAATAAACACTACGAGCAGTACTTC. Translation: CAIMGDNKHYEQYF.

The rearrangement joins TRBV7-9 to TRBJ1-4, with 8 positions matching TRBD1. The germline gives CDR1 SEHNR, CDR2 FQNEAQ (reference sequence). V dropped 5 bases and J dropped 4; count of bases not matched to a gene: 6. The CDR3 length is 15 residues. The DNA of the CDR3 is TGTGCCAGCAGCGCCCGGACAGGGAATAATGAAAAACTGTTTTTT. Its translation is CASSARTGNNEKLFF.

V and J are TRBV9 and TRBJ2-7, with 7 bases fitting TRBD1. V shed 4 bases and J 3 bases; nucleotides not matched to a gene: 7. In germline, CDR1 is SGDLS, CDR2 YYNGEE. This CDR3 contains 14 residues. CDR3 nucleotide sequence: TGTGCCAGCAGCCCCGGGACAGCTATCTACGAGCAGTACTTC. It translates to CASSPGTAIYEQYF.